This T cell receptor (beta chain) was found in a study of cytomegalovirus exposure and HLA in healthy donors. The study, taken as a whole, reports: Beyond CMV serostatus, there was no information to go on about immune exposure. Most CMV-associated TCR beta chains were later found to appear HLA-restricted. Cytomegalovirus association was listed for roughly 160 TCR beta chains.

Germline lookup yields CDR1 SGHTA and CDR2 FQGNSA. The CDR3 consists of 14 residues. V lost 1 base and J 4 bases, leaving 8 bases between the germline ends. The primer mix had 60 Vbeta and 13 Jbeta primers. Assay: immunoSEQ multiplex PCR; the TCRdb copy retains only in-frame clones and omits some. The data show 130,000 or so clones, 80% seen once. As to this clone: Its specificity is unknown.

V is TRBV7-2 and J is TRBJ2-1; no definite D call. Sample: PBMCs. This TCR was sampled from a man aged 30 to 45 in good health and CMV-seronegative. Here the CDR3 DNA reads TGTGCCAGCAGCTTAGTCACGGGTTACAATGAGCAGTTCTTC. Translated: CASSLVTGYNEQFF.